This T cell receptor beta chain emerged from a study of shared clonotypes between healthy human individuals. V shed 3 bases and J 3 bases; nucleotides not matched to a gene: 2. This CDR3 is 13 amino acids long. Germline values: CDR1 SGDLS, CDR2 YYNGEE. Naive CD8 cells lacked CD45RO and underwent positive selection for CCR7, leaving out terminally differentiated effector memory CD45RA+ cells. Sequencing used immunoSEQ multiplex PCR; TCRdb keeps in-frame clones, though not all of them. Here the sample spans some 580,000 clones, about 98% being singletons. In its sample, this clone was seen a few times. Other DNA sequences from this sample encode an identical CDR3 as well.

This receptor was obtained from a man younger than 45 in good health. Sequences were obtained from naive CD8+ T cells sorted from blood. The chain joins TRBV9 to TRBJ2-7, with 8 bases fitting TRBD1. CDR3 amino acids: CASSAGTGYEQYF. DNA for the CDR3: TGTGCCAGCAGCGCCGGGACAGGCTACGAGCAGTACTTC.